This paragraph covers one T cell receptor (beta chain) sequence. The sample is drawn from a study of blood T cell repertoires in COVID-19. Original analysis: Estimates of nucleated cell counts were drawn from the amplification of reference gene primers. Assay: immunoSEQ multiplex PCR; the TCRdb copy retains only in-frame clones and omits some. The D gene and trimming were derived from the DNA, and the V and J assignments and clone size from that table. This table has approximately 380,000 clones, just over 90% appearing once. Per the germline V gene, CDR1 is KGHSH and CDR2 is LQKENI. The CDR3 is 14 residues long. V was cut by 5 bases and J by 0 bases, with 11 bases left in between.

This clonotype was sampled from a woman in her 40s who had been exposed to COVID-19. What was sequenced was PBMCs or T cells enriched from blood (not recorded which). The chain links TRBV18 to TRBJ2-7, with D tentatively TRBD1 (6 bases). The CDR3 loop is CASSVDRTSYEQYF. The CDR3 DNA is TGTGCCAGCTCAGTCGACAGGACCTCCTACGAGCAGTACTTC.